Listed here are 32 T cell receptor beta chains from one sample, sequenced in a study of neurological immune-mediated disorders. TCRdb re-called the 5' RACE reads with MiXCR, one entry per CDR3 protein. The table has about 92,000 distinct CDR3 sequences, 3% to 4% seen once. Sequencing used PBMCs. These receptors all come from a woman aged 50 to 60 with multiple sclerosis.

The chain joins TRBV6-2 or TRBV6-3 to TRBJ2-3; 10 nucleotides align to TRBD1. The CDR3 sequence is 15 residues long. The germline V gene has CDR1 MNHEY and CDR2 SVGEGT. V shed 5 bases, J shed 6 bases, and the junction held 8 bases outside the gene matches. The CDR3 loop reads CASSTGQGKPDTQYF. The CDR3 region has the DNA TGTGCCAGCAGTACGGGACAGGGGAAACCGGATACGCAGTATTTT.

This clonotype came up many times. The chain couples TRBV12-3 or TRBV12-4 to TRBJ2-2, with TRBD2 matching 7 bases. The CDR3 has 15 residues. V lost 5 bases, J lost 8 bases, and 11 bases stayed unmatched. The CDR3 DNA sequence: TGTGCCAGCAGTCCGCAAGGGACTACGGGAGGGGAGCTGTTTTTT. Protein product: CASSPQGTTGGELFF.

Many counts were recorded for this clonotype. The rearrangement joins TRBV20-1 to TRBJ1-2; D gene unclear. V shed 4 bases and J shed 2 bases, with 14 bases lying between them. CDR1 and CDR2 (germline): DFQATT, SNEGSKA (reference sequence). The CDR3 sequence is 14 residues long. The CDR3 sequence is CSAMGEGSNYGYTF. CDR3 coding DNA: TGCAGTGCTATGGGCGAAGGGTCGAACTATGGCTACACCTTC.

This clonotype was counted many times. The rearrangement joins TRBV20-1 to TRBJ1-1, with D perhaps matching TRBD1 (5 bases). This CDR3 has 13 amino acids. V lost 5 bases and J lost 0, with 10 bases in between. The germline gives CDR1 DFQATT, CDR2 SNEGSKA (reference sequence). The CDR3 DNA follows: TGCAGTGCTGGGACGACAGTGAACACTGAAGCTTTCTTT. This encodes CSAGTTVNTEAFF.

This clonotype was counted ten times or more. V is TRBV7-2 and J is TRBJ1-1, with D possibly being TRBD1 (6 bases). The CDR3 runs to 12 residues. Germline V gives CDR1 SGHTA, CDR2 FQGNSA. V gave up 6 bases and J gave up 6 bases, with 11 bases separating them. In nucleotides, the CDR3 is TGTGCCAGCAGTAGGGGGTCGTCTGAAGCTTTCTTT. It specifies CASSRGSSEAFF.

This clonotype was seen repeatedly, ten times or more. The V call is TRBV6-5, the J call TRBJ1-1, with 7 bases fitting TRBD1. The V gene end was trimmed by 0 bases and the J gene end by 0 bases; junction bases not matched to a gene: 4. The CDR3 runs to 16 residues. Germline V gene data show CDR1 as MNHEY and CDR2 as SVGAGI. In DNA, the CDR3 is TGTGCCAGCAGTTACTCGATCAGGGGGATGAACACTGAAGCTTTCTTT. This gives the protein CASSYSIRGMNTEAFF.

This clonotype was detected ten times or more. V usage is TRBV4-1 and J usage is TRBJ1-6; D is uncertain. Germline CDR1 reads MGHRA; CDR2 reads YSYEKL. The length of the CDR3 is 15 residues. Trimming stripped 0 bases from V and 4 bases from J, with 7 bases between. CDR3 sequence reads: CASSQDGQYNSPLHF. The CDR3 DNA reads TGCGCCAGCAGCCAAGATGGGCAGTATAATTCACCCCTCCACTTT.

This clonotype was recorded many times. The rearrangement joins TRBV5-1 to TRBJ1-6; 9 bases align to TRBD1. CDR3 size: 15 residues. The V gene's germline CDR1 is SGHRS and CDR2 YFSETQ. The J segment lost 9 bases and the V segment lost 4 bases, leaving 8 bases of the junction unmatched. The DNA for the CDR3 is TGCGCCAGCAGCGGGACAGGGCAAGGGACTTCACCCCTCCACTTT. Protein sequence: CASSGTGQGTSPLHF.

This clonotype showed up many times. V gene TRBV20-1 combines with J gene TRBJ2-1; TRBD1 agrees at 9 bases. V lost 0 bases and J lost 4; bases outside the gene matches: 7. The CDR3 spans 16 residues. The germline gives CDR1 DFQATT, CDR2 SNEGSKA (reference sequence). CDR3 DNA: TGCAGTGCTAGAGACCCCGGACAGGGGCTTTACAATGAGCAGTTCTTC. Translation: CSARDPGQGLYNEQFF.

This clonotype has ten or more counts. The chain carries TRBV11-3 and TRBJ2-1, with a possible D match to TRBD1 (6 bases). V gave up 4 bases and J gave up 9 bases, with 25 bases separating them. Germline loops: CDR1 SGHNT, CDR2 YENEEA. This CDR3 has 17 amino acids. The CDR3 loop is CASSSPGWPGEDSEQFF. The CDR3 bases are TGTGCCAGCAGCTCACCTGGATGGCCGGGTGAGGACAGTGAGCAGTTCTTC.

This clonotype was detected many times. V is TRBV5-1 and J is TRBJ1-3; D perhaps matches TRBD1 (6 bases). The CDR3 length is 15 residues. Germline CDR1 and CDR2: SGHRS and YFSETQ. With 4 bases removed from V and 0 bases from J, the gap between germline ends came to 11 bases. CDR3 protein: CASSMDRSSGNTIYF. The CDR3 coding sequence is TGCGCCAGCAGCATGGACAGAAGCTCTGGAAACACCATATATTTT.

The CDR3 DNA reads as TGCAGTGCTAGCCTGACAGGGGGAAACTACGAGCAGTACTTC. Its translation is CSASLTGGNYEQYF. The genes are TRBV20-1 and TRBJ2-7; 9 bases map to TRBD1. The J segment lost 3 bases and the V segment lost 3 bases, leaving 6 bases of the junction unmatched. CDR3 length: 14 amino acids. Germline V gives CDR1 DFQATT, CDR2 SNEGSKA (reference sequence).

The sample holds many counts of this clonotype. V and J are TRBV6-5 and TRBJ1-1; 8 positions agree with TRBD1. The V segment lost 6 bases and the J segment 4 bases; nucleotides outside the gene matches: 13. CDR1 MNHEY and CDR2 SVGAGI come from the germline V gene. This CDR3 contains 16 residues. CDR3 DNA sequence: TGTGCCAGCAGCGACAACCCCAGGGGGCTGGGCACTGAAGCTTTCTTT. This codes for CASSDNPRGLGTEAFF.

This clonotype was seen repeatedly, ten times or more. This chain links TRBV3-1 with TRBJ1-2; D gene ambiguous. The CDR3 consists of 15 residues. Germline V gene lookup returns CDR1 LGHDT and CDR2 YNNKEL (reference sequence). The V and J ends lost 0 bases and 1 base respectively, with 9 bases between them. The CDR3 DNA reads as TGTGCCAGCAGCCAAGATGGCGCATTTAACTATGGCTACACCTTC. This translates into CASSQDGAFNYGYTF.

CDR3 bases: TGCAGTGCTAGAATCATTAGCGGGGCCCAAGAGACCCAGTACTTC. It specifies CSARIISGAQETQYF. This sequence joins TRBV20-1 and TRBJ2-5, with TRBD2 matching over 8 bases. CDR1 and CDR2 (germline): DFQATT, SNEGSKA (reference sequence). Germline trimming cut 2 bases from V and 1 base from J; bases unmatched to any gene: 6. The CDR3 is made up of 15 amino acids.

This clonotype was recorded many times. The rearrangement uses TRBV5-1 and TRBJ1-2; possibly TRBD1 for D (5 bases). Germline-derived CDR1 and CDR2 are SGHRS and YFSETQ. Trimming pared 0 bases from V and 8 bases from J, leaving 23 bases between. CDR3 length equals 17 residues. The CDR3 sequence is CASSLGDGPAERGGYTF. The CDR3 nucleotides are TGCGCCAGCAGCTTGGGTGACGGACCGGCCGAGAGGGGAGGCTACACCTTC.

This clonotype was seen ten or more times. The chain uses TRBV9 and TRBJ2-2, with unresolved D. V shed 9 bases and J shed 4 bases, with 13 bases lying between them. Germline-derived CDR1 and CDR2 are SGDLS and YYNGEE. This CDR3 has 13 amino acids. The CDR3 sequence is CATAQTITGELFF. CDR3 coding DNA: TGTGCCACCGCTCAGACAATCACCGGGGAGCTGTTTTTT.

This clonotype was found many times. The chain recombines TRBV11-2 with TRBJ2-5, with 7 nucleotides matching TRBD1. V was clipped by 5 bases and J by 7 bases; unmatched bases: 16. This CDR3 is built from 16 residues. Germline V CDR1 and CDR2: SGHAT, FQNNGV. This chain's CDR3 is CASSPWTGRAFGTQYF. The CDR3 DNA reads TGTGCCAGCAGCCCCTGGACAGGCCGCGCTTTCGGGACCCAGTACTTC.

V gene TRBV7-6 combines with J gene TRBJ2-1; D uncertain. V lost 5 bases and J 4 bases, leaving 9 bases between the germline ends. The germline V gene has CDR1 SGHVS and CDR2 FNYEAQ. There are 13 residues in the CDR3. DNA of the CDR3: TGTGCCAGCAGCGGCAGCTTATACAATGAGCAGTTCTTC. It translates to CASSGSLYNEQFF.

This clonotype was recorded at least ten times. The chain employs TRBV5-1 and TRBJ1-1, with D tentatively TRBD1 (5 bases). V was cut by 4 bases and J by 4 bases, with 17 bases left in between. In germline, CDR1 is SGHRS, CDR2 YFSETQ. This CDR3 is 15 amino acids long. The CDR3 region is CASSLGGARRTEAFF. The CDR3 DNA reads TGCGCCAGCAGCCTGGGTGGGGCAAGGCGCACTGAAGCTTTCTTT.

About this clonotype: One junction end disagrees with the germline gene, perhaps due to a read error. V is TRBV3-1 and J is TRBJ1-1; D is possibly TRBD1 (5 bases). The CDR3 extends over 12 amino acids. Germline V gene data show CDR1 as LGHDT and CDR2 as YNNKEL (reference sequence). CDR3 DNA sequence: TGTGACAGCAGCACGAGGGGTGGTGAAGCTTTCTTT. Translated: CDSSTRGGEAFF.

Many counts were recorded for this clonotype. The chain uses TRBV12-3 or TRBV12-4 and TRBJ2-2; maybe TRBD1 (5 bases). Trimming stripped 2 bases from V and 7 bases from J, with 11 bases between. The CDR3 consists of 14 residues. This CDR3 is CASSLQGSGGELFF. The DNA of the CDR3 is TGTGCCAGCAGTTTACAGGGTTCGGGCGGGGAGCTGTTTTTT.

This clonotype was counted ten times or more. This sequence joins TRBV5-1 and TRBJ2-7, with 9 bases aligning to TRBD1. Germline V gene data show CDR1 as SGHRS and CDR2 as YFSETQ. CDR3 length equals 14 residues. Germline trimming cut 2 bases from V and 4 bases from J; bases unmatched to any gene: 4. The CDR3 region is CASSFTGGWYEQYF. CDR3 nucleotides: TGCGCCAGCAGCTTTACAGGGGGCTGGTACGAGCAGTACTTC.

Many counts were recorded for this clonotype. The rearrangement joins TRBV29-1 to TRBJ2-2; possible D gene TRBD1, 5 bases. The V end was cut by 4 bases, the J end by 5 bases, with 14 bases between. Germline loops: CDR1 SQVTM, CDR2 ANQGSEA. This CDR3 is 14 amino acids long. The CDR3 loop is CSVGRAKGTGELFF. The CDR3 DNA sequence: TGCAGCGTTGGAAGGGCCAAGGGGACCGGGGAGCTGTTTTTT.

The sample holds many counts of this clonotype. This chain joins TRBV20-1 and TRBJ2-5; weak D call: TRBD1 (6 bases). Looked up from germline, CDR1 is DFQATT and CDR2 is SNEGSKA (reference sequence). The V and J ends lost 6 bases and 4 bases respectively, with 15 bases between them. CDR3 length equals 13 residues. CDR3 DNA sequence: TGCAGTGCCTCGAGGGGGATCGGAGAGACCCAGTACTTC. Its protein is CSASRGIGETQYF.

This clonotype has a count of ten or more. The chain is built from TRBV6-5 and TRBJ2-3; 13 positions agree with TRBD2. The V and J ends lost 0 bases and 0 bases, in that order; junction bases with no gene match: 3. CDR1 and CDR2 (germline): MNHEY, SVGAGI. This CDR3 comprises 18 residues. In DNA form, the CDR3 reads TGTGCCAGCAGTTACTCCGGGACTAGCGGGGTTAGCACAGATACGCAGTATTTT. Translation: CASSYSGTSGVSTDTQYF.

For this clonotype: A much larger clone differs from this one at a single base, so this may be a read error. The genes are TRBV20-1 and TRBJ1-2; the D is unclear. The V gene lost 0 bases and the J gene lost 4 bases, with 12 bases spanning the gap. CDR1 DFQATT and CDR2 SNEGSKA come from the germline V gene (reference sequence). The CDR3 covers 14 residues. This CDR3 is CSARDQKGGYGYTF. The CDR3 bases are TGCAGTGCTAGAGATCAAAAGGGAGGCTATGGCTACACCTTC.

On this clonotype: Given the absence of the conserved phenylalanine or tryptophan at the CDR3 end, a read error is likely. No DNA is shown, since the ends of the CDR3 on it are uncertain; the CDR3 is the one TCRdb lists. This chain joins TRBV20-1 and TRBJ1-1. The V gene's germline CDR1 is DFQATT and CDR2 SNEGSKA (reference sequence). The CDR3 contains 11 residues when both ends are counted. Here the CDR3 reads CSATPPGIRVL.

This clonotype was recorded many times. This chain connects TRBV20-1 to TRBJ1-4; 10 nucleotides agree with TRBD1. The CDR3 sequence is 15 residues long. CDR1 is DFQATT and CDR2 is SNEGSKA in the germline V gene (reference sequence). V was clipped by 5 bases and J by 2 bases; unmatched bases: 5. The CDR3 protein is CSAGTGDLTNEKLFF. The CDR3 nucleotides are TGCAGTGCTGGGACAGGGGATCTGACTAATGAAAAACTGTTTTTT.

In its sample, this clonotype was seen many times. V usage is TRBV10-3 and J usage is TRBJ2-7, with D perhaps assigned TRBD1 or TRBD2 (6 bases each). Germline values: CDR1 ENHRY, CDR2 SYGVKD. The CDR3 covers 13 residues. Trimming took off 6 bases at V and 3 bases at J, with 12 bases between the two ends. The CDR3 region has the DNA TGTGCCATCAGGAACAGGGAGGACTACGAGCAGTACTTC. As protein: CAIRNREDYEQYF.

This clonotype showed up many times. CDR3 DNA: TGTGCCAGCAGTGACTGGGGAGTAGCTGGAGATACGCAGTATTTT. Protein product: CASSDWGVAGDTQYF. The genes are TRBV2 and TRBJ2-3; perhaps TRBD2 as D (5 bases). CDR3 length: 15 residues. Trimming stripped 3 bases from V and 5 bases from J, with 15 bases between. The germline CDR1 and CDR2 sequences are SNHLY and FYNNEI.

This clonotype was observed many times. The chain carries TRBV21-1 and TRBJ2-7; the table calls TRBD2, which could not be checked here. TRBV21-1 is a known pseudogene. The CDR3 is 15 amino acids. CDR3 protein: CASSFLAGAPYEQYF. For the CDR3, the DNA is TGTGCCAGCAGCTTCCTAGCGGGGGCTCCCTACGAGCAGTACTTC.